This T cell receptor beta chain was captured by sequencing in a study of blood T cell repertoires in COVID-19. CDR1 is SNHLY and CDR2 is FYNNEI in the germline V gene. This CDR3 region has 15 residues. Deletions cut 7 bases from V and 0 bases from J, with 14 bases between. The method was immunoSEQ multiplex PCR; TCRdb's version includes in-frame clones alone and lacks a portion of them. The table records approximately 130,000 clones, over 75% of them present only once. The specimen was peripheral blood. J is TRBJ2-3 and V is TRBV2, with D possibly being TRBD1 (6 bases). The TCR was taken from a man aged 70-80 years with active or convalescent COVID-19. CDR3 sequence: CASTRQVPSTDTQYF. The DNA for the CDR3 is TGTGCCAGCACGCGACAGGTCCCAAGCACAGATACGCAGTATTTT.